The clone carrying this TCR beta chain is deemed medium-sized (0.01 to 0.1%). These data are taken from a study of STAT5B mutations in CD4+ large granular lymphocyte leukemia. TCRdb's table, derived via immunoSEQ multiplex PCR, lists solely in-frame clones and lacks some. Found here are tens of thousands of clones, 74% of them singletons; the top ten hold less than 10%. This clonotype was sampled from a human donor in good health. The sequencing sample was made of CD4+ T cells from blood buffy coats.

CDR3 in amino acids: CAISEQLGGGYEQYF. The CDR3 DNA follows: TGTGCCATCAGTGAACAACTAGGGGGAGGCTACGAGCAGTACTTC. This chain links TRBV10-3 with TRBJ2-7; D possibly matches TRBD1 or TRBD2 (6 bases each). V dropped 3 bases and J dropped 3 bases, with 15 bases sitting between them. The CDR3 covers 15 residues. Germline values: CDR1 ENHRY, CDR2 SYGVKD.